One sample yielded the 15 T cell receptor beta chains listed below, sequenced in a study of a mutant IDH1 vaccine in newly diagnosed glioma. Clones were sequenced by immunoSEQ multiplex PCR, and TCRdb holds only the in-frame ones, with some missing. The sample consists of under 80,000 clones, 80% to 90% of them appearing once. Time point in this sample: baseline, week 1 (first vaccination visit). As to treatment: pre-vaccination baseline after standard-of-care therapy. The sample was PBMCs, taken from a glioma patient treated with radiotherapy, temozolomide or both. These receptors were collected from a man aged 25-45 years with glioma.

The CDR3 region has the DNA TGTGCCAGCAGTGCTAGGTCTGGAGGGGGTACCTATGGCTACACCTTC. Translating gives CASSARSGGGTYGYTF. This rearrangement joins TRBV6-4 to TRBJ1-2, with D maybe TRBD1 (6 bases). V gave up 4 bases and J gave up 4 bases, with 19 bases separating them. The CDR3 runs to 16 residues. Germline values: CDR1 MRHNA, CDR2 SNTAGT.

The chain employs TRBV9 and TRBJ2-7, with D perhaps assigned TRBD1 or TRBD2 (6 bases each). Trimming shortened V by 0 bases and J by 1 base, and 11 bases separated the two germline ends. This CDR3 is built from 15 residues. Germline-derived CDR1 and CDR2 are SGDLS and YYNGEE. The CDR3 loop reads CASSVGGAASYEQYF. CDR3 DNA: TGTGCCAGCAGCGTAGGGGGGGCCGCATCCTACGAGCAGTACTTC.

The CDR3 loop reads CASSSDERTKNIQYF. DNA of the CDR3: TGCGCCAGCAGTTCAGATGAACGGACAAAAAACATTCAGTACTTC. The V and J genes are TRBV5-1 and TRBJ2-4, with D possibly matching TRBD1 (5 bases). The length of the CDR3 is 15 residues. Germline V gives CDR1 SGHRS, CDR2 YFSETQ. V was clipped by 5 bases and J by 4 bases, with 16 bases between them.

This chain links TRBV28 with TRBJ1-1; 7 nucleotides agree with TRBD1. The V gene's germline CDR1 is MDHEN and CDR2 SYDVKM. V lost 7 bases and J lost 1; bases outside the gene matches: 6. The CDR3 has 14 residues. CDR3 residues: CASTSTGKNTEAFF. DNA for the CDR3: TGTGCCAGCACCTCGACAGGGAAGAACACTGAAGCTTTCTTT. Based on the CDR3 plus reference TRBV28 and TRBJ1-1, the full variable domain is DVKVTQSSRYLVKRTGEKVFLECVQDMDHENMFWYRQDPGLGLRLIYFSYDVKMKEKGDIPEGYSVSREKKERFSLILESASTNQTSMYLCASTSTGKNTEAFFGQGTRLTVV.

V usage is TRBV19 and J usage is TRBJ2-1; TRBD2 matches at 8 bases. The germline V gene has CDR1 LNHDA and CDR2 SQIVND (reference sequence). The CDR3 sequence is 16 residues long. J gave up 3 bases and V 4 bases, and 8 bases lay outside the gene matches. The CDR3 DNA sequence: TGTGCCAGTAGTAATTCGGTAGCGGGGAACTACAATGAGCAGTTCTTC. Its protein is CASSNSVAGNYNEQFF. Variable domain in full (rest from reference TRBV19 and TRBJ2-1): DGGITQSPKYLFRKEGQNVTLSCEQNLNHDAMYWYRQDPGQGLRLIYYSQIVNDFQKGDIAEGYSVSREKKESFPLTVTSAQKNPTAFYLCASSNSVAGNYNEQFFGPGTRLTVL.

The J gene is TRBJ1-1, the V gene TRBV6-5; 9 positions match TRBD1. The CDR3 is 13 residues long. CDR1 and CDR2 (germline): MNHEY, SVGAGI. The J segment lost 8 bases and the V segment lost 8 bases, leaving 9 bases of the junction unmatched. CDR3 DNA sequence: TGTGCCAGCGAGGGGGGACAGGGTGGGGAAGCTTTCTTT. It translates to CASEGGQGGEAFF.

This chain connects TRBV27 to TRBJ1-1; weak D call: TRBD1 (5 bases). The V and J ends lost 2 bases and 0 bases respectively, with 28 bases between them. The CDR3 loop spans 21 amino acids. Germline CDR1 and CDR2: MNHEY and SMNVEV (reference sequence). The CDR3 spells CASSLKFPGLFRGRLNTEAFF. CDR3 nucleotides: TGTGCCAGCAGTTTAAAGTTTCCGGGTCTGTTCCGGGGCCGACTGAACACTGAAGCTTTCTTT.

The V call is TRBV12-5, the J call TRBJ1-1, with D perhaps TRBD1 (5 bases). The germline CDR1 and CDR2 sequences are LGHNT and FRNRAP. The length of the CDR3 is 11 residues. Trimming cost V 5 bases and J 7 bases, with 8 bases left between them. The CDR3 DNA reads TGTGCTAGTGGTCGGGGGGGTGAAGCTTTCTTT. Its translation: CASGRGGEAFF. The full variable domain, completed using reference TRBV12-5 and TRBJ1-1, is DARVTQTPRHKVTEMGQEVTMRCQPILGHNTVFWYRQTMMQGLELLAYFRNRAPLDDSGMPKDRFSAEMPDATLATLKIQPSEPRDSAVYFCASGRGGEAFFGQGTRLTVV.

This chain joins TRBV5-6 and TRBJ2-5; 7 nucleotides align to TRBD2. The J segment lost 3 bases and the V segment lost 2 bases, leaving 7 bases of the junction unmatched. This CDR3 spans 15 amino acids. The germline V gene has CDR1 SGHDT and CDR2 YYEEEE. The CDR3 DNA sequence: TGTGCCAGCAGCTTAGCGGGGCGGCTTAAAGAGACCCAGTACTTC. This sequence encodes CASSLAGRLKETQYF. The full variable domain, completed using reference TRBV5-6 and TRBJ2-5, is DAGVTQSPTHLIKTRGQQVTLRCSPKSGHDTVSWYQQALGQGPQFIFQYYEEEERQRGNFPDRFSGHQFPNYSSELNVNALLLGDSALYLCASSLAGRLKETQYFGPGTRLLVL.

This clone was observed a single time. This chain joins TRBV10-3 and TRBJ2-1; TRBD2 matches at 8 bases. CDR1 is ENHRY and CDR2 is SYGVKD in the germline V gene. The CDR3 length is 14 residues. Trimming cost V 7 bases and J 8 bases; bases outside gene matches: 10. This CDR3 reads CAINPGLVVHEQFF. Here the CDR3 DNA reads TGTGCCATCAATCCGGGACTAGTGGTCCATGAGCAGTTCTTC.

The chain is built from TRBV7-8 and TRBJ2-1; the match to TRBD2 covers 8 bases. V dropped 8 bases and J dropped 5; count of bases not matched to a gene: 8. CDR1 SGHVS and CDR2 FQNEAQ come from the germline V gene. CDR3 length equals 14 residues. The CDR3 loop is CASDQGLANNEQFF. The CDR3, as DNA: TGTGCCAGCGACCAAGGACTAGCCAACAATGAGCAGTTCTTC. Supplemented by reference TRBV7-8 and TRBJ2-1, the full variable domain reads GAGVSQSPRYKVAKRGQDVALRCDPISGHVSLFWYQQALGQGPEFLTYFQNEAQLDKSGLPSDRFFAERPEGSVSTLKIQRTQQEDSAVYLCASDQGLANNEQFFGPGTRLTVL.

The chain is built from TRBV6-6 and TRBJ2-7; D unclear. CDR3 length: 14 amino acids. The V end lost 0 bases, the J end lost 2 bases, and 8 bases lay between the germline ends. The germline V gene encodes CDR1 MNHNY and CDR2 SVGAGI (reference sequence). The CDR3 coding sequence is TGTGCCAGCAGTTACTCGATGTCTACCTACGAGCAGTACTTC. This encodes CASSYSMSTYEQYF.

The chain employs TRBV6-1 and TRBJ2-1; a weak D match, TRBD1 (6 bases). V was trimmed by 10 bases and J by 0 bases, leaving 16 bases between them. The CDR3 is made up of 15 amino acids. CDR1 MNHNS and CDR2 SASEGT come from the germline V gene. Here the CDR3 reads CATTSGVGSYNEQFF. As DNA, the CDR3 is TGTGCCACGACTTCAGGGGTCGGCTCCTACAATGAGCAGTTCTTC.

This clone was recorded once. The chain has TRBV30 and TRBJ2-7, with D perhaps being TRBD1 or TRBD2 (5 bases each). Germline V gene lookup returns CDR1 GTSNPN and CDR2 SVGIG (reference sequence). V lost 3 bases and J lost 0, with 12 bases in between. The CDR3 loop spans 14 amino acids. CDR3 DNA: TGTGCCTGGAGCCGGGACCAAACCTCCTACGAGCAGTACTTC. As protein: CAWSRDQTSYEQYF.

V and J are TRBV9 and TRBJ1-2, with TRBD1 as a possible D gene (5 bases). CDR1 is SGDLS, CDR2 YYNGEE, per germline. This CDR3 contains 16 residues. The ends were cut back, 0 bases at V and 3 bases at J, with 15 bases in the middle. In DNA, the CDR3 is TGTGCCAGCAGCGTAGATTGGGGAGGGACTTACTATGGCTACACCTTC. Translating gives CASSVDWGGTYYGYTF.